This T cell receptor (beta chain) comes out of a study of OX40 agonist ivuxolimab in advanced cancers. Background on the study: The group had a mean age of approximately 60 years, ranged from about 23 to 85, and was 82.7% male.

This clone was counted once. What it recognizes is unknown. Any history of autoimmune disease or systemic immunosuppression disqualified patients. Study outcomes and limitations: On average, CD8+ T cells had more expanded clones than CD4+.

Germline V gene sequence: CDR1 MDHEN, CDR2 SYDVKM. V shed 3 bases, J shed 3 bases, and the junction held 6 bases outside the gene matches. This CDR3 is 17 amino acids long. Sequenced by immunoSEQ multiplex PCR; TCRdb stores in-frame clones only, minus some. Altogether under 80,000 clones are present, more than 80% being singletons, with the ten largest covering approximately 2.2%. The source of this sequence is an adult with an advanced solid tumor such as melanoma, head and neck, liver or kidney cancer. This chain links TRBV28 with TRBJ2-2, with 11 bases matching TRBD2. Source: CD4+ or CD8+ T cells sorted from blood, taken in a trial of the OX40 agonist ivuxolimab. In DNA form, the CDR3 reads TGTGCCAGCAGTTTCCCTAGCGGGAGGCCGTACACCGGGGAGCTGTTTTTT. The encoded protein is CASSFPSGRPYTGELFF.